This TCR beta chain is from a study of response to subunit inactivated influenza vaccine. CDR1 and CDR2 from the germline V gene are SGHKS and YYEKEE (reference sequence). The J segment lost 3 bases and the V segment lost 6 bases, leaving 11 bases of the junction unmatched. The CDR3 sequence is 15 residues long. General observations from the study: Only a handful of new T cells, the authors suggested, are recruited with each seasonal influenza vaccination.

A note on this clonotype: Its target is unknown.

TCRdb analysed the RT-PCR reads with MiXCR anew, one entry per CDR3 protein. Of around 580,000 distinct CDR3 sequences in the sample, approximately 12% are singletons; the top ten hold roughly 10%. This clonotype was obtained from a man aged 45-65 years who received an inactivated influenza vaccine. Sample: PBMCs from blood, taken on the day of vaccination. V gene TRBV5-5 combines with J gene TRBJ1-1, with 7 nucleotides matching TRBD1. CDR3 coding DNA: TGTGCCAGCAACTCCAGGGGGGGCTATTACACTGAAGCTTTCTTT. Protein product: CASNSRGGYYTEAFF.